Listed below are T cell receptor beta chains from one sample, sequenced in a study of blood T cell repertoires in COVID-19. Clones were sequenced by immunoSEQ multiplex PCR, and TCRdb holds only the in-frame ones, with some missing. The sample carries roughly 220,000 clones, roughly 80% recorded once. Sequencing was carried out using peripheral blood. These TCRs come from a man aged 25-40 years with active or convalescent COVID-19. Each CDR3 is given with its conserved first and last residue. The D gene is left open where the match is weak.

d_call j_call v_call cdr3_aa
. TRBJ2-1 TRBV5-1 CASSWSGREQFF
TRBD1 TRBJ2-2 TRBV7-9 CASSLGQGPNTGELFF
. TRBJ2-1 TRBV6-2/TRBV6-3 CASSYSGNEQFF
TRBD1 TRBJ1-4 TRBV15 CATSRDRLNEKLFF
. TRBJ1-1 TRBV4-2 CASSQDGRRGRTEAFF
. TRBJ1-2 TRBV4-2 CASSQHSYGYTF
TRBD1 TRBJ1-3 TRBV7-9 CASSSGTGRSGNTIYF
TRBD2 TRBJ2-7 TRBV28 CASSLTSAYSYEQYF
TRBD1 TRBJ1-6 TRBV4-1 CASSQDRGGNSPLHF
. TRBJ1-5 TRBV7-8 CASSITDYSNQPQHF